This T cell receptor (beta chain) comes out of a study of cytomegalovirus exposure and HLA in healthy donors. Overall study findings and caveats: Most of the CMV-associated TCR beta chains (in a later analysis) appeared to be HLA-restricted. For presence/absence analyses, sequencing depth was assumed to be roughly uniform across donors. Researchers reported in a later analysis that a missense DCLRE1C variant was tied to TCR beta V- and J-gene trimming. Whilst most TCR sequences proved rare, a subset of public TCRs occurred across many donors.

Amplification used 60 Vbeta primers and 13 Jbeta primers. Profiled with immunoSEQ multiplex PCR; TCRdb holds only in-frame clones, not every one. The sample holds 180,000 or so clones, around 77% seen once. CDR3 length equals 13 residues. CDR1 SGHAT and CDR2 FQNNGV come from the germline V gene. V lost 7 bases and J lost 6; bases outside the gene matches: 4. A word on this clone: Its specificity is unknown.

This receptor was obtained from a female donor in good health and CMV-seronegative. The J gene is TRBJ2-1, the V gene TRBV11-2, with 9 bases that match TRBD1. Sequenced input: PBMCs. In DNA form, the CDR3 reads TGTGCCAGCACGGGACAGGGAACCAATGAGCAGTTCTTC. It encodes CASTGQGTNEQFF. The variable domain in full, with the rest retrieved from reference TRBV11-2 and TRBJ2-1, is EAGVAQSPRYKIIEKRQSVAFWCNPISGHATLYWYQQILGQGPKLLIQFQNNGVVDDSQLPKDRFSAERLKGVDSTLKIQPAKLEDSAVYLCASTGQGTNEQFFGPGTRLTVL.